These T cell receptor beta chains were read from a single sample in a study of PD-1 blockade in classical Hodgkin lymphoma. Method: immunoSEQ multiplex PCR; TCRdb's copy keeps in-frame clones and lacks some. The sample lists tens of thousands of clones; 90% were seen once. Source: peripheral blood mononuclear cells (PBMCs), taken at baseline. The receptors here all came from a human donor with classical Hodgkin lymphoma. The CDR3 runs from the conserved cysteine through the conserved F or W. The D gene is left open where the match is weak. Some rows have no size entry. The others give once, few or many, or a class for an expanded clone.

TRBV4-1,.,.,TRBJ1-4,TGCGCCAGCAGCCAAGCCCACGCAGCTAATGAAAAACTGTTTTTT,CASSQAHAANEKLFF
TRBV5-1,.,.,TRBJ2-1,TGCGCCAGCAGCTTGGTTCCAGCCAATGAGCAGTTCTTC,CASSLVPANEQFF
TRBV6-5,.,TRBD1,TRBJ1-6,TGTGCCAGCTTGGACAGGGGCAACTCACCCCTCCACTTT,CASLDRGNSPLHF
TRBV5-6,.,TRBD1,TRBJ1-4,TGTGCCAGCAGCTTGGGTCCAACAGGGGCAGGGGAAAAACTGTTTTTT,CASSLGPTGAGEKLFF
TRBV30,.,.,TRBJ2-4,TGTGCCTGGAGTGTTAAGGGGGCCAAAAACATTCAGTACTTC,CAWSVKGAKNIQYF
TRBV5-1,.,TRBD2,TRBJ2-3,TGCGCCAGCAGCTTGGCTAGCGGGAGCACAGATACGCAGTATTTT,CASSLASGSTDTQYF
TRBV6-1,.,TRBD1,TRBJ1-1,TGTGCCAGCAGTGATGAACAGGGGATATTGTGGAACACTGAAGCTTTCTTT,CASSDEQGILWNTEAFF
TRBV14,.,.,TRBJ2-7,TGTGCCAGCAGCCAAACCTTCAGGGACTACGAGCAGTACTTC,CASSQTFRDYEQYF
TRBV27,.,.,TRBJ2-1,TGTGCCAGCAGTCTCCGGGAAGGGTACAATGAGCAGTTCTTC,CASSLREGYNEQFF
TRBV13,.,.,TRBJ2-5,TGTGCCAGCAGCCCCGGAGAGGGGTATTTGGAGACCCAGTACTTC,CASSPGEGYLETQYF
TRBV7-3,.,TRBD2,TRBJ2-1,TGTGCCAGCGCGTTAGCGGGAGGGACTTACAATGAGCAGTTCTTC,CASALAGGTYNEQFF
TRBV28,.,TRBD2,TRBJ2-7,TGTGCCAGCAGTTTGCTAGCGGGGGGTAACTACGAGCAGTACTTC,CASSLLAGGNYEQYF
TRBV2,few,.,TRBJ1-5,TGTGCCAGCAGTGGACAGGTCAATCAGCCCCAGCATTTT,CASSGQVNQPQHF
TRBV9,.,.,TRBJ2-2,TGTGCCAGCAGTTCAGGTGGAGGGGGAGGTCGGACCGGGGAGCTGTTTTTT,CASSSGGGGGRTGELFF
TRBV7-6,.,TRBD2,TRBJ2-4,TGTGCCAGCAGCTTAGGCACTAGCGGGATGAACATTCAGTACTTC,CASSLGTSGMNIQYF
TRBV10-1,.,TRBD2,TRBJ2-2,TGCGCCAGCAGTGAGTCGATTGGGAGGGTCACCGGGGAGCTGTTTTTT,CASSESIGRVTGELFF
TRBV12-1,.,.,TRBJ2-1,TGTGCCAGCAGCTGTCGTTCAGGGGCGAGCTCCTACAATGAGCAGTTCTTC,CASSCRSGASSYNEQFF
TRBV5-1,.,.,TRBJ2-1,TGCGCCAGCAGTGGGCAAGGTGGGTTCTTC,CASSGQGGFF
TRBV7-9,.,.,TRBJ1-4,TGTGCCAGCAGCTTAGCTTTCCACCCTGCAACTAATGAAAAACTGTTTTTT,CASSLAFHPATNEKLFF
TRBV13,.,.,TRBJ2-7,TGTGCCAGCAGCGAAGGAGGGTACGAGCAGTACTTC,CASSEGGYEQYF
TRBV11-2,.,.,TRBJ1-2,TGTGCCAGCAGCTCGACAGCGTATGGCTACACCTTC,CASSSTAYGYTF
TRBV27,.,.,TRBJ2-7,TGTGCCAGCAGCTCAAACCTACAGGGAAAACTGTACGAGCAGTACTTC,CASSSNLQGKLYEQYF
TRBV28,.,TRBD1,TRBJ2-5,TGTGCCAGCAGTTTAGGTACAGGGGGCGTAGAGACCCAGTACTTC,CASSLGTGGVETQYF
TRBV6-1,.,.,TRBJ2-2,TGTGCCAGCAGGTTGGGGGTTACGAACACCGGGGAGCTGTTTTTT,CASRLGVTNTGELFF
TRBV6-6,.,.,TRBJ1-4,TGTGCCAGCAGTTCGGGGTGGAAGGAAAAACTGTTTTTT,CASSSGWKEKLFF
TRBV14,.,.,TRBJ2-5,TGTGCCAGCAGCCAAGCAGCGGCGGCCCAGTACTTC,CASSQAAAAQYF
TRBV19,.,TRBD2,TRBJ2-1,TGTGCCAGTTCTCTAGCGGGGAGTTTCAATGAGCAGTTCTTC,CASSLAGSFNEQFF
TRBV7-9,.,.,TRBJ2-3,TGTGCCAGCAGCTTTGGTGGGTCTAGCACAGATACGCAGTATTTT,CASSFGGSSTDTQYF
TRBV6-1,.,.,TRBJ2-7,TGTGCCAGCGGGACGGAGAGGGGGGAGCAGTACTTC,CASGTERGEQYF
TRBV7-3,.,TRBD1,TRBJ2-7,TGTGCCAGCAGCGCCACAGGGGGCGCCTACGAGCAGTACTTC,CASSATGGAYEQYF
TRBV19,once,.,TRBJ1-5,TGTGCCAGTAGTATAGGTAGTCAGCCCCAGCATTTT,CASSIGSQPQHF
TRBV28,few,TRBD2,TRBJ2-7,TGTGCCAGCATCACTAGCGGGGGGAACTCCTACGAGCAGTACTTC,CASITSGGNSYEQYF
TRBV27,.,TRBD2,TRBJ2-1,TGTGCCAGCAGTTTACTAGCGGGAGGGGACCTCTCCTACAATGAGCAGTTCTTC,CASSLLAGGDLSYNEQFF
TRBV7-7,once,TRBD2,TRBJ2-5,TGTGCCAGCAGCTTAGTAGTCGGCGGGGGGGCCCAGTACTTC,CASSLVVGGGAQYF
TRBV14,.,TRBD2,TRBJ2-7,TGTGCCAGCAGCCGTCTGGCGGGAGTGGGGATGGACGAGCAGTACTTC,CASSRLAGVGMDEQYF
TRBV21-1,.,.,TRBJ1-6,TGTGCCAGCAGTCTTAGGGCACTCCTATTCAATTCACCCCTCCACTTT,CASSLRALLFNSPLHF